This is a list of T cell receptor beta chains from one sample in a study of identical twins. TCRdb re-analysed the 5' RACE reads in MiXCR, keeping a single row per CDR3 protein. The table includes 400,000 to 500,000 distinct CDR3 sequences, roughly 13% detected once. These records were also assigned to another study, of yellow fever vaccine responses in identical twins.

Sequenced sample: CD4+ T cells sorted from blood. These receptors originate from a woman between 18 and 29 years old in good health. Both conserved end residues are trimmed from each CDR3. Each record gives: D gene, clone size, V gene, J gene, CDR3 protein. The D gene is left open where the match is weak. Expanded clones are given a class, and other clones once, few, many or no size at all.

d_call: TRBD2
clone_size: -
v_call: TRBV20-1
j_call: TRBJ2-5
cdr3_aa: SAVLAGGIGETQY

d_call: -
clone_size: few
v_call: TRBV20-1
j_call: TRBJ1-2
cdr3_aa: SARVPGRNYGYT

d_call: TRBD1
clone_size: -
v_call: TRBV7-9
j_call: TRBJ2-4
cdr3_aa: ASRSTGGINIQY

d_call: TRBD1
clone_size: few
v_call: TRBV5-1
j_call: TRBJ1-1
cdr3_aa: ASSWGDSSTEAF

d_call: -
clone_size: few
v_call: TRBV20-1
j_call: TRBJ1-6
cdr3_aa: SAKVQGGGSPLH

d_call: TRBD1
clone_size: once
v_call: TRBV5-1
j_call: TRBJ1-2
cdr3_aa: ASSLAGTGIYGYT

d_call: -
clone_size: many
v_call: TRBV15
j_call: TRBJ1-5
cdr3_aa: ATSRGTNGGQPQH

d_call: -
clone_size: -
v_call: TRBV29-1
j_call: TRBJ2-1
cdr3_aa: SASGTPGPNEQF

d_call: -
clone_size: many
v_call: TRBV3-1
j_call: TRBJ2-2
cdr3_aa: ASSLPGNTGELF

d_call: -
clone_size: -
v_call: TRBV20-1
j_call: TRBJ2-3
cdr3_aa: SARASGRTDTQY

d_call: -
clone_size: -
v_call: TRBV6-5
j_call: TRBJ2-7
cdr3_aa: ASSYSGGEQY

d_call: -
clone_size: few
v_call: TRBV11-2
j_call: TRBJ2-7
cdr3_aa: ASSLDPGRYEQY

d_call: TRBD2
clone_size: -
v_call: TRBV5-1
j_call: TRBJ2-7
cdr3_aa: ASSLALAGVYEQY

d_call: TRBD1
clone_size: -
v_call: TRBV7-2
j_call: TRBJ2-2
cdr3_aa: ASSSLRQGTWGGELF

d_call: TRBD2
clone_size: -
v_call: TRBV6-1
j_call: TRBJ2-2
cdr3_aa: ASRVAGARTGELF

d_call: -
clone_size: -
v_call: TRBV20-1
j_call: TRBJ2-1
cdr3_aa: SAQAGSNEQF

d_call: -
clone_size: -
v_call: TRBV6-2/TRBV6-3
j_call: TRBJ1-5
cdr3_aa: ASSYYRADQPQH